The present TCR beta chain was sequenced within a study of PD-1 blockade in classical Hodgkin lymphoma. Study results and caveats: With respect to the repertoire differences, their causes, possibly disease activity or prior therapy, remain undefined. Patients with a complete response exhibited baseline diversity comparable to newly diagnosed patients. The CD4+ diversity rise by C4D1 was clearest in complete responders.

V shed 5 bases and J 7 bases; nucleotides not matched to a gene: 8. The CDR3 is made up of 13 amino acids. Germline CDR1 and CDR2: MDHEN and SYDVKM. A word on this clone: Antigen unknown.

With no exception, relapse followed autologous stem cell transplantation in all patients, and brentuximab vedotin exposure varied. When best responses were assessed, they were complete response, partial response or progressive disease. TCRdb keeps only in-frame clones here, not all; method: immunoSEQ multiplex PCR. Of 90,000 to 100,000 clones in the sample, approximately 80% were seen once. The sequence derives from a human donor with classical Hodgkin lymphoma. The rearrangement links TRBV28 to TRBJ2-7; TRBD2 matches at 7 bases. The material sequenced was peripheral blood mononuclear cells (PBMCs), taken before the second cycle of nivolumab. This CDR3 reads CASSPSGMGEQYF. The CDR3, as DNA: TGTGCCAGCAGTCCCAGCGGGATGGGTGAGCAGTACTTC.